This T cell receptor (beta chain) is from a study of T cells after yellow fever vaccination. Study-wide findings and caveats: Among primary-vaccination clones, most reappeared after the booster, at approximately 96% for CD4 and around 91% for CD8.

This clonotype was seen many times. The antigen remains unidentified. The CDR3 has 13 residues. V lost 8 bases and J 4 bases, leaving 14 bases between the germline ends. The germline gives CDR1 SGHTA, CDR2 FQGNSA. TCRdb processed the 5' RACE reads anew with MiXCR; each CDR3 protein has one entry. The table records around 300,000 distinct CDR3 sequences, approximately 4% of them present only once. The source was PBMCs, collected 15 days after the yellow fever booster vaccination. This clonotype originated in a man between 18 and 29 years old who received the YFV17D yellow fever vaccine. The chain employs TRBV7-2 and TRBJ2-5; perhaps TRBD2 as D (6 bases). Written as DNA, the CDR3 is TGTGCCAGCCTCCCCGGGCGGGGAGAGACCCAGTACTTC. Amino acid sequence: CASLPGRGETQYF. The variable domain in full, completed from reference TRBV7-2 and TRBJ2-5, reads GAGVSQSPSNKVTEKGKDVELRCDPISGHTALYWYRQSLGQGLEFLIYFQGNSAPDKSGLPSDRFSAERTGGSVSTLTIQRTQQEDSAVYLCASLPGRGETQYFGPGTRLLVL.